Below, 20 T cell receptor beta chains from the same sample are listed, as sequenced in a study of shared clonotypes between healthy human individuals. Repertoires were generated with immunoSEQ multiplex PCR, while TCRdb's copy carries only in-frame clones and drops some. The table records 550,000 to 850,000 clones, less than 85% of them present only once. Sequenced input: memory CD4+ T cells sorted from blood. Subset of the sample: CD45RA-negative fraction. These receptors all stem from a woman aged 25 to 39 in good health.

In DNA form, the CDR3 reads TGTGCCAGCAGTAAGGGGGACAGCGTCAATGAGCAGTTCTTC. It specifies CASSKGDSVNEQFF. V is TRBV2 and J is TRBJ2-1; 7 positions agree with TRBD1. The CDR3 totals 14 residues. Unmatched junction bases numbered 7, after V lost 5 bases and J lost 6 bases. Germline V gives CDR1 SNHLY, CDR2 FYNNEI.

In this sample, this clone turned up many times. The V call is TRBV27, the J call TRBJ2-2, with 9 positions matching TRBD2. The CDR3 covers 17 residues. Trimming at V came to 5 bases and at J to 0 bases, leaving 7 bases not matched to a gene. Germline CDR1 MNHEY, CDR2 SMNVEV (reference sequence). Written as DNA, the CDR3 is TGTGCCAGCAGTACCGGGCGCGGGAGGGCGAACACCGGGGAGCTGTTTTTT. This sequence encodes CASSTGRGRANTGELFF.

This rearrangement joins TRBV5-1 to TRBJ2-5; 10 bases map to TRBD2. There are 16 residues in the CDR3. The V gene's germline CDR1 is SGHRS and CDR2 YFSETQ. Trimming took 4 bases from V and 5 from J; bases not matched to a gene: 11. CDR3: CASSPLSSGSMETQYF. The CDR3 DNA sequence: TGCGCCAGCAGCCCCCTCTCTAGCGGGAGTATGGAGACCCAGTACTTC.

V usage is TRBV11-1 and J usage is TRBJ1-4, with TRBD1 matching 10 bases. The CDR3 has 17 residues. Trimming cost V 5 bases and J 8 bases; bases outside gene matches: 14. CDR1 is SGHAT and CDR2 is FQDESV in the germline V gene (reference sequence). The CDR3 is CASSRQGAVRGNEKLFF. The CDR3 nucleotides read TGTGCCAGCAGCCGACAGGGGGCGGTTCGCGGGAACGAAAAACTGTTTTTT.

The chain recombines TRBV5-6 with TRBJ1-1; a weak D match, TRBD1 (6 bases). The CDR3 consists of 16 residues. Germline V gene sequence: CDR1 SGHDT, CDR2 YYEEEE. V lost 4 bases to trimming and J lost 0 bases, with 16 bases between them. This CDR3 is CASSPDRPRMNTEAFF. Written as DNA, the CDR3 is TGTGCCAGCAGCCCCGACAGGCCCCGGATGAACACTGAAGCTTTCTTT.

V gene TRBV18 combines with J gene TRBJ2-1; D perhaps matches TRBD2 (5 bases). From germline, CDR1 is KGHSH and CDR2 LQKENI. Trimming took 3 bases from V and 4 from J, leaving 13 bases between them. This CDR3 has 15 amino acids. Written as DNA, the CDR3 is TGTGCCAGCTCACCTCGTGGTAGCGAGTACAATGAGCAGTTCTTC. It encodes CASSPRGSEYNEQFF.

The genes are TRBV7-9 and TRBJ2-5; possibly TRBD2 for D (5 bases). V was pared by 1 base and J by 3 bases, with 12 bases between. This CDR3 has 15 residues. The V gene's germline CDR1 is SEHNR and CDR2 FQNEAQ (reference sequence). The CDR3 region is CASSLEALREETQYF. For the CDR3, the DNA is TGTGCCAGCAGCTTAGAGGCTTTGCGGGAAGAGACCCAGTACTTC. Filled out from reference TRBV7-9 and TRBJ2-5, the complete variable domain reads DTGVSQNPRHKITKRGQNVTFRCDPISEHNRLYWYRQTLGQGPEFLTYFQNEAQLEKSRLLSDRFSAERPKGSFSTLEIQRTEQGDSAMYLCASSLEALREETQYFGPGTRLLVL.

The chain joins TRBV5-1 to TRBJ2-3; D gene ambiguous. V dropped 0 bases and J dropped 0 bases, with 8 bases sitting between them. The CDR3 length is 15 residues. The germline gives CDR1 SGHRS, CDR2 YFSETQ. The CDR3 region has the DNA TGCGCCAGCAGCTTGGATCCTAGTAGCACAGATACGCAGTATTTT. Translated: CASSLDPSSTDTQYF.

The J gene is TRBJ2-7, the V gene TRBV5-1; 7 bases fit TRBD1. Germline V lookup: CDR1 SGHRS, CDR2 YFSETQ. This CDR3 has 13 amino acids. Unmatched junction bases numbered 7, after V lost 5 bases and J lost 5 bases. The DNA for the CDR3 is TGCGCCAGCAGTCAGGGGGACCTAGACGAGCAGTACTTC. It is translated as CASSQGDLDEQYF.

The chain carries TRBV21-1 and TRBJ1-5; TRBD1 was called by the table and not checked on the DNA. TRBV21-1 is a documented pseudogene. The CDR3 runs 14 residues. In DNA form, the CDR3 reads TGTGCCAGCAGCAAGTATGGCAGCAATCAGCCCCAGCATTTT. This gives the protein CASSKYGSNQPQHF.

The sample holds a few counts of this clone. This sequence joins TRBV28 and TRBJ2-7, with 11 nucleotides matching TRBD1. Trimming cost V 3 bases and J 7 bases; bases outside gene matches: 5. Per the germline V gene, CDR1 is MDHEN and CDR2 is SYDVKM. The CDR3 is 14 residues long. This chain's CDR3 is CASSFGQGAREQYF. For the CDR3, the DNA is TGTGCCAGCAGTTTCGGACAGGGGGCGAGGGAGCAGTACTTC.

In this sample, this clone turned up once. This chain uses TRBV4-1 with TRBJ2-1; D unresolved. This CDR3 region has 12 residues. The V end was cut by 4 bases, the J end by 9 bases, with 10 bases between. In germline, CDR1 is MGHRA, CDR2 YSYEKL. In DNA form, the CDR3 reads TGCGCCAGCAGCCTCTCAGACGGTGAGCAGTTCTTC. The encoded protein is CASSLSDGEQFF.

This sequence joins TRBV10-3 and TRBJ2-7; 12 nucleotides match TRBD2. In germline, CDR1 is ENHRY, CDR2 SYGVKD. Germline trimming cut 4 bases from V and 9 bases from J; bases unmatched to any gene: 4. This CDR3 is 13 amino acids long. Here the CDR3 reads CAISGPSGRVQYF. The CDR3 region has the DNA TGTGCCATCAGTGGGCCTAGCGGGAGGGTGCAGTACTTC.

This sequence joins TRBV18 and TRBJ2-7; D perhaps matches TRBD2 (6 bases). The germline V gene has CDR1 KGHSH and CDR2 LQKENI. Trimming removed 3 bases from V and 9 bases from J, with 9 bases in between. The CDR3 runs 11 residues. The CDR3 is CASSPEAGQYF. CDR3 DNA: TGTGCCAGCTCACCCGAAGCGGGGCAGTACTTC.

The CDR3 loop is CASSFGYSVNEQFF. CDR3 coding DNA: TGTGCCAGCAGTTTTGGATATTCAGTCAATGAGCAGTTCTTC. The rearrangement links TRBV28 to TRBJ2-1, with unresolved D. Looked up from germline, CDR1 is MDHEN and CDR2 is SYDVKM. V was trimmed by 3 bases and J by 6 bases, leaving 12 bases between them. The CDR3 is 14 amino acids.

Only a few counts were recorded for this clone. The genes are TRBV5-1 and TRBJ1-2, with a weak D call TRBD1 (5 bases). V was pared by 4 bases and J by 4 bases, with 8 bases between. Germline CDR1 and CDR2: SGHRS and YFSETQ. This CDR3 spans 12 amino acids. The CDR3: CASSGDSYGYTF. CDR3 nucleotide sequence: TGCGCCAGCAGCGGCGACAGCTATGGCTACACCTTC.

This clone was found a few times. The chain recombines TRBV19 with TRBJ1-2; D ambiguous. In germline, CDR1 is LNHDA, CDR2 SQIVND (reference sequence). V lost 5 bases and J 6 bases, leaving 22 bases between the germline ends. The length of the CDR3 is 16 residues. CDR3 protein: CASSAKRVLDRNGYTF. CDR3 in DNA: TGTGCCAGTAGTGCCAAACGGGTTTTGGACCGAAATGGCTACACCTTC.

Ten or more counts support this clone. The chain joins TRBV30 to TRBJ1-5; TRBD1 matches 9 bases. CDR3 length equals 14 residues. J lost 6 bases, V lost 5 bases, and 8 bases had no gene match. Germline V CDR1 and CDR2: GTSNPN, SVGIG (reference sequence). The DNA of the CDR3 is TGTGCCTGGGGTTTCACAGGGGGCAGTCAGCCCCAGCATTTT. Translation: CAWGFTGGSQPQHF.

The J gene is TRBJ2-7, the V gene TRBV19; 12 positions match TRBD2. Germline V CDR1 and CDR2: LNHDA, SQIVND (reference sequence). V was pared by 3 bases and J by 1 base, with 10 bases of the junction left unmatched. The CDR3 is made up of 18 amino acids. Here the CDR3 reads CASSIRVGLAGESYEQYF. In DNA, the CDR3 is TGTGCCAGTAGTATCCGCGTGGGACTAGCGGGTGAATCCTACGAGCAGTACTTC.

The chain has TRBV6-5 and TRBJ1-1; TRBD1 aligns across 8 bases. Germline values: CDR1 MNHEY, CDR2 SVGAGI. Trimming took 2 bases from V and 6 from J; bases not matched to a gene: 5. The length of the CDR3 is 14 residues. The CDR3 DNA reads as TGTGCCAGCAGTTACCTGACAGGGGCAGCTGAAGCTTTCTTT. Its protein is CASSYLTGAAEAFF.